A single sample is the source of the 14 T cell receptor beta chains below, sequenced in a study of glioma-infiltrating T cells after dendritic cell vaccination. The assay was immunoSEQ multiplex PCR, and TCRdb's table has in-frame clones only and misses some. The table lists some 58,000 clones, 85% of them singletons. Stated time point: after dendritic cell vaccination, including at tumor progression/relapse. Sequenced material: blood, taken after dendritic cell vaccination. The source is a human donor with glioblastoma.

The chain employs TRBV4-2 and TRBJ2-5; 9 positions match TRBD1. The junction had 3 bases not matched to a gene; V was cut back by 3 bases and J by 4 bases. The CDR3 is 14 residues long. Germline V CDR1 and CDR2: LGHNA, YNFKEQ. CDR3 in amino acids: CASSQPGQGETQYF. CDR3 sequence (DNA): TGTGCCAGCAGCCAGCCGGGACAGGGAGAGACCCAGTACTTC.

V and J are TRBV28 and TRBJ1-2, with TRBD1 identical over 10 bases. With 10 bases clipped from V and 11 bases from J, the junction kept 13 bases outside the gene matches. The CDR3 sequence is 13 residues long. Germline V gene sequence: CDR1 MDHEN, CDR2 SYDVKM. CDR3 protein: CATRGQGVMEYTF. The CDR3 bases are TGTGCCACCCGCGGACAGGGGGTTATGGAGTACACCTTC.

This clone is medium-sized. This chain uses TRBV5-1 with TRBJ1-4, with TRBD1 as a possible D gene (5 bases). V was clipped by 5 bases and J by 0 bases, with 11 bases between them. The germline gives CDR1 SGHRS, CDR2 YFSETQ. The CDR3 sequence is 15 residues long. CDR3 in DNA: TGCGCCAGCAGGATGACAGTCGCAACTAATGAAAAACTGTTTTTT. Amino acid sequence: CASRMTVATNEKLFF.

The rearrangement joins TRBV20-1 to TRBJ2-7, with 9 bases matching TRBD1. The V and J ends lost 7 bases and 6 bases, in that order; junction bases with no gene match: 4. Germline V gene lookup returns CDR1 DFQATT and CDR2 SNEGSKA (reference sequence). The CDR3 is 11 residues long. CDR3 loop: CSGGQGGEQYF. CDR3 coding DNA: TGCAGTGGGGGACAGGGTGGCGAGCAGTACTTC.

With respect to this clone: Additional DNA sequences in this sample encode the identical CDR3. The chain carries TRBV6-5 and TRBJ2-7, with no clear D. The V gene lost 0 bases and the J gene lost 4 bases, with 4 bases spanning the gap. The CDR3 has 12 residues. Germline CDR1 reads MNHEY; CDR2 reads SVGAGI. This CDR3 is CASSYSRYEQYF. The CDR3 DNA reads as TGTGCCAGCAGTTACTCGAGATACGAGCAGTACTTC.

The CDR3, as DNA: TGTGCCACCGGTGAGCGAACCAATGAGCAGTTCTTC. This translates into CATGERTNEQFF. V gene TRBV7-2 combines with J gene TRBJ2-1; D remains ambiguous. V lost 10 bases to trimming and J lost 6 bases, with 13 bases between them. The germline V gene encodes CDR1 SGHTA and CDR2 FQGNSA. This CDR3 spans 12 amino acids.

This clone was found once. This chain links TRBV5-1 with TRBJ2-2; a possible D gene is TRBD2 (5 bases). Trimming took off 0 bases at V and 7 bases at J, with 13 bases between the two ends. The germline V gene encodes CDR1 SGHRS and CDR2 YFSETQ. The CDR3 covers 15 residues. The chain's CDR3 is CASSLAASRGGELFF. The CDR3 DNA follows: TGCGCCAGCAGCTTGGCGGCTAGCCGGGGCGGGGAGCTGTTTTTT.

The chain employs TRBV5-1 and TRBJ2-3, with 7 bases aligning to TRBD2. V was clipped by 5 bases and J by 6 bases; unmatched bases: 12. The CDR3 loop spans 15 amino acids. In germline, CDR1 is SGHRS, CDR2 YFSETQ. Written as DNA, the CDR3 is TGCGCCAGCAGACCGGGGACTACTGCACATGATACGCAGTATTTT. Translation: CASRPGTTAHDTQYF.

The V gene is TRBV6-1, the J gene TRBJ2-7; 8 nucleotides line up with TRBD1. Germline V gene sequence: CDR1 MNHNS, CDR2 SASEGT. V lost 0 bases and J lost 3; bases outside the gene matches: 4. CDR3 length: 15 residues. This CDR3 is CASSEAWTGSYEQYF. The DNA of the CDR3 is TGTGCCAGCAGTGAAGCGTGGACAGGGAGCTACGAGCAGTACTTC.

The V gene is TRBV5-6, the J gene TRBJ2-7; TRBD1 might be the D (5 bases). Germline V gives CDR1 SGHDT, CDR2 YYEEEE. CDR3 size: 13 residues. Trimming shortened V by 0 bases and J by 5 bases, and 9 bases separated the two germline ends. CDR3 in amino acids: CASSLGRAHEQYF. CDR3 in DNA: TGTGCCAGCAGCTTGGGCAGGGCACACGAGCAGTACTTC. Full variable domain (rest looked up from reference TRBV5-6 and TRBJ2-7): DAGVTQSPTHLIKTRGQQVTLRCSPKSGHDTVSWYQQALGQGPQFIFQYYEEEERQRGNFPDRFSGHQFPNYSSELNVNALLLGDSALYLCASSLGRAHEQYFGPGTRLTVT.

J is TRBJ2-1 and V is TRBV7-9; maybe TRBD2 (6 bases). The germline V and J ends were trimmed by 5 bases and 4 bases, with 18 bases remaining between them. The CDR3 length is 16 residues. Germline values: CDR1 SEHNR, CDR2 FQNEAQ (reference sequence). The CDR3 sequence: CASSPRGGSRYNEQFF. In DNA form, the CDR3 reads TGTGCCAGCAGCCCAAGAGGAGGGAGTCGTTACAATGAGCAGTTCTTC.

CDR3 in DNA: TGCGCCAGCAGCCAGGCGGGGAGGAACACTGAAGCTTTCTTT. Translation: CASSQAGRNTEAFF. The chain joins TRBV4-1 to TRBJ1-1; D remains ambiguous. V was clipped by 3 bases and J by 1 base, with 9 bases between them. From germline, CDR1 is MGHRA and CDR2 YSYEKL. CDR3 length equals 14 residues.

This clone occurred once. This chain uses TRBV9 with TRBJ2-3, with D unclear. The CDR3 has 15 residues. Germline V lookup: CDR1 SGDLS, CDR2 YYNGEE. V shed 0 bases and J shed 2 bases, with 10 bases lying between them. CDR3 residues: CASSVGNTPTDTQYF. CDR3 coding DNA: TGTGCCAGCAGCGTAGGAAATACACCCACAGATACGCAGTATTTT.

This chain joins TRBV9 and TRBJ2-3; unclear D gene. The CDR3 runs 12 residues. The V gene lost 3 bases and the J gene lost 3 bases, with 5 bases spanning the gap. Germline CDR1 SGDLS, CDR2 YYNGEE. CDR3 region: CASSDETDTQYF. CDR3 in DNA: TGTGCCAGCAGCGATGAGACAGATACGCAGTATTTT.